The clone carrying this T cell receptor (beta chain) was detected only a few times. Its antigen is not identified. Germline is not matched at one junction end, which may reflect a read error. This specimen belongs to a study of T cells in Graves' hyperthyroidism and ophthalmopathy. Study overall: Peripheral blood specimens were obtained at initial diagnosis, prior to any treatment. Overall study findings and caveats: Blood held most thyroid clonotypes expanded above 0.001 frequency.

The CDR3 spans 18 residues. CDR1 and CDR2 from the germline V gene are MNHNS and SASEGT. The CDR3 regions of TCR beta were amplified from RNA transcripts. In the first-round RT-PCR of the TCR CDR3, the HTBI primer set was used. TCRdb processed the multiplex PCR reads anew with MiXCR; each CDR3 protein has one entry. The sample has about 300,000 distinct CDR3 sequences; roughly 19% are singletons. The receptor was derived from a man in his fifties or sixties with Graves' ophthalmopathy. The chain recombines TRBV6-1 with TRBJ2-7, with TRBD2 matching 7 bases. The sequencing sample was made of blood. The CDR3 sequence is CASNERGRAGKNSYEQYF. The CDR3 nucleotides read TGTGCCAGCAATGAAAGGGGCCGAGCGGGAAAGAACTCCTACGAGCAGTACTTC.